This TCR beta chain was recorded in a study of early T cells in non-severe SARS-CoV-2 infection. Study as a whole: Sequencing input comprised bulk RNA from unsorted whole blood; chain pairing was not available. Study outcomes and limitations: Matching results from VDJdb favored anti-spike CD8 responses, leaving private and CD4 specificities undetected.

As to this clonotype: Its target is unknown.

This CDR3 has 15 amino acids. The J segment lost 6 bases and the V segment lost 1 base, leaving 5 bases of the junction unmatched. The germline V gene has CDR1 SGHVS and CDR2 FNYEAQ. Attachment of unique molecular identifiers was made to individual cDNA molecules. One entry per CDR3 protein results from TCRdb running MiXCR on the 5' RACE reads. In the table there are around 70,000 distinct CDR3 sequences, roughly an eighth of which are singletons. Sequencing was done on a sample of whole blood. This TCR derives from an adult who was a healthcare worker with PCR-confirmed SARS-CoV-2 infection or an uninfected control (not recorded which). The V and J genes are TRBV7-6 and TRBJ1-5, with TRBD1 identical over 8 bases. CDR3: CASSLVNRGSQPQHF. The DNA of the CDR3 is TGTGCCAGCAGCTTAGTGAACAGGGGGAGTCAGCCCCAGCATTTT.